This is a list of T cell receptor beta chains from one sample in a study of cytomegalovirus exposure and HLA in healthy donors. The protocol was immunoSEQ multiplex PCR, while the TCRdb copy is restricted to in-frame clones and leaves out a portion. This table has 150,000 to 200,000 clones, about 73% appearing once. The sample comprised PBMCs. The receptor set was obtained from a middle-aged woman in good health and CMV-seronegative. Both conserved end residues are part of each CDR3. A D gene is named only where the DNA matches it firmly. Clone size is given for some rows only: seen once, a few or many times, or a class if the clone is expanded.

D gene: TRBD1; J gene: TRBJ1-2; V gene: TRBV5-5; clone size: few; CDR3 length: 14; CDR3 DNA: TGTGCCAGCAGCTTGATACAGGGGGACTATGGCTACACCTTC; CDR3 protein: CASSLIQGDYGYTF
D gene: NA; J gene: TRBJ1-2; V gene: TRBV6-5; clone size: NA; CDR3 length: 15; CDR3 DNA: TGTGCCAGCAGTTACTCGCCAGGGGCGAGCTATGGCTACACCTTC; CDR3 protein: CASSYSPGASYGYTF
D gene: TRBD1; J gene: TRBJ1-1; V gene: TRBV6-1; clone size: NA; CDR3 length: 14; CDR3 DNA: TGTGCCAGCAGCCGAACAGGGGGCCTAGCTGAAGCTTTCTTT; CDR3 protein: CASSRTGGLAEAFF
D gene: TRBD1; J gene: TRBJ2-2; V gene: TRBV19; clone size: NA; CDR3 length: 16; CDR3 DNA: TGTGCCAGTAGTATTACCCCGGGACAGCACACCGGGGAGCTGTTTTTT; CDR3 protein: CASSITPGQHTGELFF
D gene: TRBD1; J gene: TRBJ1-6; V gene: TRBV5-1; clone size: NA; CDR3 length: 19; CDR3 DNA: TGCGCCAGCAGCTTGGGGCACAAAATAACAGGGGCGGGTGGTTCACCCCTCCACTTT; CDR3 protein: CASSLGHKITGAGGSPLHF
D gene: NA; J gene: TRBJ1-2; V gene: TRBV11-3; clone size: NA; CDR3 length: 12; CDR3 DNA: TGTGCCATCCCCCGGGGGAACTATGGCTACACCTTC; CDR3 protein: CAIPRGNYGYTF
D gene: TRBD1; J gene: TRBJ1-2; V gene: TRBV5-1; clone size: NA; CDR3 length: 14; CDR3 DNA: TGCGCCAGCAGCCCTACCGGGACAGGGTATTACTACACCTTC; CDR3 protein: CASSPTGTGYYYTF
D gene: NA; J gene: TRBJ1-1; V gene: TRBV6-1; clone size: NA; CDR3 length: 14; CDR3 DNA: TGTGCCAGCAGTGAACTCGGGGGGGCCACTGAAGCTTTCTTT; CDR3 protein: CASSELGGATEAFF
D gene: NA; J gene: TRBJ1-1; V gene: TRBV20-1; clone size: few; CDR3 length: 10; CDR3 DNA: TGCAGTGCTCCGGGGGGTCGAGCTTTCTTT; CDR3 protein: CSAPGGRAFF
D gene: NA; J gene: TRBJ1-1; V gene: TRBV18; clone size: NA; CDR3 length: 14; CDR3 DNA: TGTGCCAGCTCACCATTGGGGCGTAAGACTGAAGCTTTCTTT; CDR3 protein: CASSPLGRKTEAFF
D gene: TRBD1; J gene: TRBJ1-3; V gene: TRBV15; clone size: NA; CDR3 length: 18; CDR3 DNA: TGTGCCACCAGCAGAGATCGACAGGGGTTGGTGTCTGGAAACACCATATATTTT; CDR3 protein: CATSRDRQGLVSGNTIYF
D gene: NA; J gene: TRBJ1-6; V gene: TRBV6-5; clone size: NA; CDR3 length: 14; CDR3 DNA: TGTGCCAGCAGTTTTAGTAATCTTAATTCACCCCTCCACTTT; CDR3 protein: CASSFSNLNSPLHF